This T cell receptor (beta chain) was sequenced during a study of T cell responses to AZD1222 COVID-19 vaccine. TCRdb's table, derived via immunoSEQ multiplex PCR, lists solely in-frame clones and lacks some. The sample records about 160,000 clones, 91% being singletons. CDR1 and CDR2 (germline): LNHDA, SQIVND (reference sequence). The CDR3 is 13 residues long. The V end lost 0 bases, the J end lost 8 bases, and 8 bases lay between the germline ends. The specimen was peripheral blood, collected on day 0 of AZD1222 vaccination. The chain couples TRBV19 to TRBJ2-1; D is unresolved. The TCR comes from an adult in good health. The CDR3 DNA reads as TGTGCCAGTAGTATAGAGAAGTGGTATGAGCAGTTCTTC. This gives the protein CASSIEKWYEQFF. Full variable domain (rest looked up from reference TRBV19 and TRBJ2-1): DGGITQSPKYLFRKEGQNVTLSCEQNLNHDAMYWYRQDPGQGLRLIYYSQIVNDFQKGDIAEGYSVSREKKESFPLTVTSAQKNPTAFYLCASSIEKWYEQFFGPGTRLTVL.